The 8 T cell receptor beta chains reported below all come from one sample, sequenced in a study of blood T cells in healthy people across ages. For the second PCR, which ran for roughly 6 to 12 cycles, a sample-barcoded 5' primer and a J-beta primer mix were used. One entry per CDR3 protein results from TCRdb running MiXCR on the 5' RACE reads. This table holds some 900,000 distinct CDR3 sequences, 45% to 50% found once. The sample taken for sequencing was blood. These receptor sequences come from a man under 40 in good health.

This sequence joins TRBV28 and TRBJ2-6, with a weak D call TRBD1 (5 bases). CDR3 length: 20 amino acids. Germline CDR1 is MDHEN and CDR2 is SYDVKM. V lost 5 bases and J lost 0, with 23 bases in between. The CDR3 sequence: CASSPGFGPTTSSGANVLTF. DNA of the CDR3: TGTGCCAGCAGTCCAGGGTTCGGACCGACCACCTCCTCTGGGGCCAACGTCCTGACTTTC.

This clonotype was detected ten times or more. The CDR3 DNA is TGTGCCAGCAGCCGGGACTTCACAGATACGCAGTATTTT. Amino acids: CASSRDFTDTQYF. The J gene is TRBJ2-3, the V gene TRBV11-2, with a weak D call TRBD2 (6 bases). The V and J ends lost 5 bases and 2 bases respectively, with 8 bases between them. The CDR3 length is 13 residues. Germline lookup yields CDR1 SGHAT and CDR2 FQNNGV.

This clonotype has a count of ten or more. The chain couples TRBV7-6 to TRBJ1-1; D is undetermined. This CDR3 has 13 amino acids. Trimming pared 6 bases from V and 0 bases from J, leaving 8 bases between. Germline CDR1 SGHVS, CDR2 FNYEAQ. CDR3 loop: CASSADLNTEAFF. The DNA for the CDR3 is TGTGCCAGCAGTGCGGACCTGAACACTGAAGCTTTCTTT.

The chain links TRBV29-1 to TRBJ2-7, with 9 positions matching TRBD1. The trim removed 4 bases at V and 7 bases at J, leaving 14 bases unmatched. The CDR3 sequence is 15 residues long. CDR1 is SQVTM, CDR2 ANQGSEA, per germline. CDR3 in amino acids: CSVGFRDRVSNEQYF. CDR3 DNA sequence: TGCAGCGTTGGATTCCGGGACAGGGTTAGTAATGAGCAGTACTTC.

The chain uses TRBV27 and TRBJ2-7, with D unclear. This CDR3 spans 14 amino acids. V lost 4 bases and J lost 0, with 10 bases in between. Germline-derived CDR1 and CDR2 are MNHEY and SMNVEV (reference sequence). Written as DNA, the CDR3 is TGTGCCAGCAGTTCCCTATATAGCTCCTACGAGCAGTACTTC. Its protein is CASSSLYSSYEQYF.

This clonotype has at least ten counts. The CDR3 sequence: CSVDSINGYEQYF. The CDR3, as DNA: TGCAGCGTTGACTCCATAAACGGGTACGAGCAGTACTTC. V and J are TRBV29-1 and TRBJ2-7; D gene uncertain. V shed 3 bases and J shed 4 bases, with 13 bases lying between them. CDR1 is SQVTM, CDR2 ANQGSEA, per germline. The CDR3 spans 13 residues.

CDR3 residues: CASADGTGVYEQYF. DNA for the CDR3: TGTGCCAGCGCGGATGGGACAGGGGTCTACGAGCAGTACTTC. The genes are TRBV19 and TRBJ2-7; 10 bases fit TRBD1. The CDR3 covers 14 residues. J was trimmed by 3 bases and V by 9 bases; bases with no gene match: 8. The germline CDR1 and CDR2 sequences are LNHDA and SQIVND (reference sequence).

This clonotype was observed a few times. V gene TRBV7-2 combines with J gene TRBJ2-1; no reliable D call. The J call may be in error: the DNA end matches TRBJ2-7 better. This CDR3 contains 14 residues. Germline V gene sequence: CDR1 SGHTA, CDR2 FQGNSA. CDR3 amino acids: CASSSRASYNEQYF. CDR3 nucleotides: TGTGCCAGCAGCTCCCGGGCCTCCTACAATGAGCAGTACTTC.